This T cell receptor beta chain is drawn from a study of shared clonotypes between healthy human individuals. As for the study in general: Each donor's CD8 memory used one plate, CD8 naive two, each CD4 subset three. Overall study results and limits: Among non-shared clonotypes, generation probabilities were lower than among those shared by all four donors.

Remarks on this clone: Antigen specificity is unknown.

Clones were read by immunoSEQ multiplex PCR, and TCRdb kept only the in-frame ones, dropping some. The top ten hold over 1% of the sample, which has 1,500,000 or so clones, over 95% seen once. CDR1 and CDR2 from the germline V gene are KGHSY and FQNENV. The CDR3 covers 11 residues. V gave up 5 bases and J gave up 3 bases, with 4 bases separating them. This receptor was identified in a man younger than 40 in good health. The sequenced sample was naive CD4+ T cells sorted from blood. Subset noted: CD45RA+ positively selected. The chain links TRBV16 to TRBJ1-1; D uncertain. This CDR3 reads CASSIHTEAFF. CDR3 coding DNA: TGTGCCAGCAGCATTCACACTGAAGCTTTCTTT. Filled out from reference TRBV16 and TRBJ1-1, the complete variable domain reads GEEVAQTPKHLVRGEGQKAKLYCAPIKGHSYVFWYQQVLKNEFKFLISFQNENVFDETGMPKERFSAKCLPNSPCSLEIQATKLEDSAVYFCASSIHTEAFFGQGTRLTVV.